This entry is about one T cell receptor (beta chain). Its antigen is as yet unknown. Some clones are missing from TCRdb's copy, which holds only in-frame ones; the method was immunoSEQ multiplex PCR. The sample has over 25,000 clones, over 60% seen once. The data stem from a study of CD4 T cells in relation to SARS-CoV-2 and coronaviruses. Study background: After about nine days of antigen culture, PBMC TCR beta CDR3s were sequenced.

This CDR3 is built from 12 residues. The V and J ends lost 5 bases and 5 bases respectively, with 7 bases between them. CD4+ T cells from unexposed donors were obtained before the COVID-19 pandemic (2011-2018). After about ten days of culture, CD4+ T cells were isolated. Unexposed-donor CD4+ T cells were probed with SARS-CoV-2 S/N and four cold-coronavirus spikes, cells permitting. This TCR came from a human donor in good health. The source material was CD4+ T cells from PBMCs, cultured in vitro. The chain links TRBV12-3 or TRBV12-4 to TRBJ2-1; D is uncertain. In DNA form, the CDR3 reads TGTGCCAGCAGTCCCTGGAACAATGAGCAGTTCTTC. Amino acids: CASSPWNNEQFF.